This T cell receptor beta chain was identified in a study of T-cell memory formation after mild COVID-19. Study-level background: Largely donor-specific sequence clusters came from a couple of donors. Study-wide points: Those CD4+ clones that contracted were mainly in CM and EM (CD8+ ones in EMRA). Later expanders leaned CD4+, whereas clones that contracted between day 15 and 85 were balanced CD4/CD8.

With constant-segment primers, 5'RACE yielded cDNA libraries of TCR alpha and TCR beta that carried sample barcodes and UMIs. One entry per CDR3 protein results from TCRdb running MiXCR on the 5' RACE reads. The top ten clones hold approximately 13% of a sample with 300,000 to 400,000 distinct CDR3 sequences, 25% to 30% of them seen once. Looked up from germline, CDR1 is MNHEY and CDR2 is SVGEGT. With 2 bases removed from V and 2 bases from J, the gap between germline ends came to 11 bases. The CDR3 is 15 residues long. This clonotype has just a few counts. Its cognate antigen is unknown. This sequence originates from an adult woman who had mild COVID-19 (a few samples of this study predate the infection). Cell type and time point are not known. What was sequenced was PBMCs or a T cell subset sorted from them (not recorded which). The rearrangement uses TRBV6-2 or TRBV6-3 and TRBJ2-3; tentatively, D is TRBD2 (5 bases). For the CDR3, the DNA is TGTGCCAGCAGTTACAATGAGGGCCTCACAGATACGCAGTATTTT. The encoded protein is CASSYNEGLTDTQYF.